This TCR beta chain is drawn from a study of cytomegalovirus exposure and HLA in healthy donors. Germline CDR1 SGHAT, CDR2 FQNNGV. V shed 4 bases and J shed 6 bases, with 25 bases lying between them. The CDR3 contains 17 residues. PCR employed 60 Vbeta and 13 Jbeta primers. Produced via immunoSEQ multiplex PCR; TCRdb's table is partial and in-frame only. The data show over 250,000 clones, roughly two thirds seen once. This clone was seen only once. Its cognate antigen is unknown. Points from the study as a whole: Further analysis was carried out later, and it showed several of the most significant clusters appearing linked to common viral pathogens.

The clonotype originates from a female donor in good health and CMV-seronegative. Material: PBMCs. The rearrangement uses TRBV11-2 and TRBJ2-7; D possibly corresponds to TRBD1 (7 bases). CDR3 in DNA: TGTGCCAGCAGCTCCAAACCCTTCGCGGAGGGGGCCTCCGAGCAGTACTTC. This sequence encodes CASSSKPFAEGASEQYF.